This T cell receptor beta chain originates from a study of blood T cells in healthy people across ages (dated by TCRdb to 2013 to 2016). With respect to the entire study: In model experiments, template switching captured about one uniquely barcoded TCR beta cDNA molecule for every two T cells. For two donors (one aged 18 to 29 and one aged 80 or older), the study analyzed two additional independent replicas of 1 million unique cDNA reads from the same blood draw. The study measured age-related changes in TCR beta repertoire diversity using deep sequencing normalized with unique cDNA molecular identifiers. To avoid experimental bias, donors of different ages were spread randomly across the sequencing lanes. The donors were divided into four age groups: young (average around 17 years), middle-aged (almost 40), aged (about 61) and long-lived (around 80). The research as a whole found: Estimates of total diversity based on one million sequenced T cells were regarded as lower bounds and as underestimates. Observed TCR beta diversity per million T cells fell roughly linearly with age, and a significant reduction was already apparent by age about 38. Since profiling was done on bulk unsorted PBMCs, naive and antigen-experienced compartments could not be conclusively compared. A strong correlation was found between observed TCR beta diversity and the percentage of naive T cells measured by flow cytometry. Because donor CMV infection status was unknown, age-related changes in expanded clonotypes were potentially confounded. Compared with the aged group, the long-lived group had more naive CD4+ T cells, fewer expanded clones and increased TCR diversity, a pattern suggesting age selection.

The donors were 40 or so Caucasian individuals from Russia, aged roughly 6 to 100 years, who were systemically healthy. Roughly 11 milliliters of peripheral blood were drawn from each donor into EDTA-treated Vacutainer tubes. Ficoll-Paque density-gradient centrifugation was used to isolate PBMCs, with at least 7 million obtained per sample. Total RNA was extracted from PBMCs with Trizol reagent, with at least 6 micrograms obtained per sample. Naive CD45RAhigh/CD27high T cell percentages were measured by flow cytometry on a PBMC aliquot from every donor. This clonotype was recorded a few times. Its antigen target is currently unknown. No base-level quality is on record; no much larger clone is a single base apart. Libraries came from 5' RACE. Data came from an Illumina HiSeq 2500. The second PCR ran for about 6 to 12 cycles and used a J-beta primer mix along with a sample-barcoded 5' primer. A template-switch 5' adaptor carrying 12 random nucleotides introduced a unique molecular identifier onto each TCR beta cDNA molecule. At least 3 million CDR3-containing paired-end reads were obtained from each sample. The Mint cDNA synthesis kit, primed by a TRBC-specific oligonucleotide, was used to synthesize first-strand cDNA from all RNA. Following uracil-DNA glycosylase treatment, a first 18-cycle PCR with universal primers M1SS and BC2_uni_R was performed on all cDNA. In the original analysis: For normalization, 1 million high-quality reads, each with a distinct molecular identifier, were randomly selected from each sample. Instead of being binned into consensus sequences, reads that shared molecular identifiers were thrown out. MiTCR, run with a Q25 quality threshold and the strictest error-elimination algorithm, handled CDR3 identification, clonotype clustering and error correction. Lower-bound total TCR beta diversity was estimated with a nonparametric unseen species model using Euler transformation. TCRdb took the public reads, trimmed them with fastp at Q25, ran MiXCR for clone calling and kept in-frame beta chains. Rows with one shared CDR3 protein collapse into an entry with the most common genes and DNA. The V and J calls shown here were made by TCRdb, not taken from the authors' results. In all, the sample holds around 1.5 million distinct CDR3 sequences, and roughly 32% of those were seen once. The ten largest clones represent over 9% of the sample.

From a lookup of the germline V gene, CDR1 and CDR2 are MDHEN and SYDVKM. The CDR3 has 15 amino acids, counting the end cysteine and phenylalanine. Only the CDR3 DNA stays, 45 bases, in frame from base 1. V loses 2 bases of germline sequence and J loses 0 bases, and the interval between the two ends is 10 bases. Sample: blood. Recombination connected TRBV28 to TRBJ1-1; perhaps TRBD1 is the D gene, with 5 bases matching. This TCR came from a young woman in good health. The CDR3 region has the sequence CASSLDGHLNTEAFF. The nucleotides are TGTGCCAGCAGTTTAGACGGACACCTGAACACTGAAGCTTTCTTT.